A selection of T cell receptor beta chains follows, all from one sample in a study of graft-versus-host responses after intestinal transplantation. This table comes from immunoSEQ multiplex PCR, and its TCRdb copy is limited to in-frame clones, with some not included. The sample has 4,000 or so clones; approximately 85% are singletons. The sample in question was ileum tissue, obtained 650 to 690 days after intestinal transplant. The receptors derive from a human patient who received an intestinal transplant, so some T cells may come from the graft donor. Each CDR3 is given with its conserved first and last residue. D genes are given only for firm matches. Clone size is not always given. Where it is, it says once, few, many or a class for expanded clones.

TGTGCCAGCAGCGTAGGAGGCCCCACCTACGAGCAGTACTTC CASSVGGPTYEQYF . . TRBJ2-7 TRBV9
TGTGCCAGCAGCCCAGGGGATGGCTACACCTTC CASSPGDGYTF few . TRBJ1-2 TRBV6-5
TGTGCCAGCAGCGTTCAGGGGCTGAACACCGGGGAGCTGTTTTTT CASSVQGLNTGELFF . . TRBJ2-2 TRBV9
TGTGCCAGCAGCGAAGTGACTAGCGGGGAAGAGACCCAGTACTTC CASSEVTSGEETQYF . TRBD2 TRBJ2-5 TRBV5-8
TGCGCCACCCGGGGAAACAGTGGGAACACTGAAGCTTTCTTT CATRGNSGNTEAFF . . TRBJ1-1 TRBV4-1
TGCAGCGTTTCAGGGGGCTCTGGAAACACCATATATTTT CSVSGGSGNTIYF . TRBD1 TRBJ1-3 TRBV29-1
TGTGCCAGCAGAACCGAGGGACAGGGCGTCTACAATGAGCAGTTCTTC CASRTEGQGVYNEQFF . TRBD1 TRBJ2-1 TRBV27
TGTGCCAGGACGGCGAGCCTAAAACAGGGTTCAGCGGCCCTCCACTTT CARTASLKQGSAALHF . . TRBJ1-6 TRBV2
TGTGCCAGTAGTATTCGGGCTGGAAACACCATATATTTT CASSIRAGNTIYF few . TRBJ1-3 TRBV19
TGTGCCAGCAGCCTCTCCCCGGGACTAGCGGGGGACACCGGGGAGCTGTTTTTT CASSLSPGLAGDTGELFF . TRBD2 TRBJ2-2 TRBV9
TGTGCCAGCAGCTCTGGTCCCGGGACAGGAAACACCATATATTTT CASSSGPGTGNTIYF . . TRBJ1-3 TRBV11-3
TGTGCCAGCAGCCCCCTGGGGACAGGACTAATAGGTGGCACAGATACGCAGTATTTT CASSPLGTGLIGGTDTQYF . TRBD1 TRBJ2-3 TRBV7-9
TGTGCCACCAGCAGAGATTGGCGCGGGGGCCCCTACAATGAGCAGTTCTTC CATSRDWRGGPYNEQFF . . TRBJ2-1 TRBV15
TGTGCCAGCAGCTCTACGATCCAGCGGGGGGGATCCAAAGAGACCCAGTACTTC CASSSTIQRGGSKETQYF . TRBD2 TRBJ2-5 TRBV7-6
TGTGCCAGCAGCGCCGGGGGGAGCTCCTACGAGCAGTACTTC CASSAGGSSYEQYF once TRBD2 TRBJ2-7 TRBV5-4
TGTGCCAGCAGCTGGGGGACAGGGCCCTCTGGATATGGCTACACCTTC CASSWGTGPSGYGYTF . TRBD1 TRBJ1-2 TRBV2
TGTGCCAGCAGCAAAGATCGGACAGGGACAACCGGGGAGCTGTTTTTT CASSKDRTGTTGELFF few . TRBJ2-2 TRBV21-1
TGTGCCAGCAGCCGAGACAGGGACTATGGCTACACCTTC CASSRDRDYGYTF . TRBD1 TRBJ1-2 TRBV4-2
TGTGCCTGGGGCAGACCGGGACAGGGGGTTGAAAAACTGTTTTTT CAWGRPGQGVEKLFF . TRBD1 TRBJ1-4 TRBV30
TGTGCCTGGAGTCAGAGGGGGGGAGGGAAGACCCAGTACTTC CAWSQRGGGKTQYF . . TRBJ2-5 TRBV30
TGTGCCAGCAGCTTGTACAACGGGCGTCTTGGTAATGAAAAACTGTTTTTT CASSLYNGRLGNEKLFF . . TRBJ1-4 TRBV5-5
TGTGCCAGCAGCTACGGGCAGAAGGACTATAATGAGCAGTTCTTC CASSYGQKDYNEQFF . . TRBJ2-1 TRBV7-6
TGTGCCAGCAGCTTAGGCGGACAGGGGCTGAATTCACCCCTCCACTTT CASSLGGQGLNSPLHF once TRBD1 TRBJ1-6 TRBV5-4
TGTGCCAGCAGCCGTTACACGGGGGGCCTGGAGCGATATACGCAGTATTTT CASSRYTGGLERYTQYF . . TRBJ2-3 TRBV7-9
TGTGCCAGCAGAGAGCCACTAGGAAAACTGTTTTTT CASREPLGKLFF . . TRBJ1-4 TRBV6-1
TGTGCCAGCAGTTTATCAGGCCCGACCCAGTACTTC CASSLSGPTQYF . . TRBJ2-5 TRBV28
TGTGCCAGCAGCTTATCAGGGCGTTTCAATGAGCAGTTCTTC CASSLSGRFNEQFF . . TRBJ2-1 TRBV7-6
TGTGCCAGCAGTGTATCGGTTGCGGTTGGCGAGCAGTACTTC CASSVSVAVGEQYF . . TRBJ2-7 TRBV6-1
TGTGCCAGCGCCGGGACAGGCTCTGAAGCTTTCTTT CASAGTGSEAFF . TRBD1 TRBJ1-1 TRBV7-9
TGTGCCAGCAGCGTAGGAGGGGGCGCGCTTGGCGGGGAGCTGTTTTTT CASSVGGGALGGELFF . TRBD1 TRBJ2-2 TRBV9
TGTGCCTGGAGTACAGGAGGCTACGAGCAGTACTTC CAWSTGGYEQYF . . TRBJ2-7 TRBV30
TGTGCCAGCAGTGCTGACCCCACTGAAGCTTTCTTT CASSADPTEAFF . . TRBJ1-1 TRBV2
TGTGCCAGCAGCTTACAGGGGTCGGCCCGCCATGAGCAGTTCTTC CASSLQGSARHEQFF . . TRBJ2-1 TRBV7-3
TGTGCCAGTAGTCTGGGATACCTCGGGGCCACAGATACGCAGTATTTT CASSLGYLGATDTQYF few . TRBJ2-3 TRBV19
TGTGCCAGCAGACCGGAGGGATCCTACGAGCAGTACTTC CASRPEGSYEQYF once . TRBJ2-7 TRBV6-1
TGTGCCTGGAGTCCCCCTTTGAGTTCACCCCTCCACTTT CAWSPPLSSPLHF . . TRBJ1-6 TRBV30
TGTGCCAGCAGACCATCAGCGGGGATTGAGCAGTTCTTC CASRPSAGIEQFF few TRBD2 TRBJ2-1 TRBV14